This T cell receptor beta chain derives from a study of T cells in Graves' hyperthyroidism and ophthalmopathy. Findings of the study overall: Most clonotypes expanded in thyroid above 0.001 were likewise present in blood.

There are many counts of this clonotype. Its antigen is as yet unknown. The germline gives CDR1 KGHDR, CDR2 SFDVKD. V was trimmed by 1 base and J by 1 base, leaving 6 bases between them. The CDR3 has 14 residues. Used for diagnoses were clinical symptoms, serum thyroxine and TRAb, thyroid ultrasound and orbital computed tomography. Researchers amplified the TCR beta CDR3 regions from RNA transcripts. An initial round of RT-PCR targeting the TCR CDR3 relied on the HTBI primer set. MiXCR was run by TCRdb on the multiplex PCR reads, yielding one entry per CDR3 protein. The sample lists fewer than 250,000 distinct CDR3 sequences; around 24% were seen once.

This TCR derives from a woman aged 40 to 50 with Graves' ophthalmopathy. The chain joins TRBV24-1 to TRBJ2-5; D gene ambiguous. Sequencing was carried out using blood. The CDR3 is CATSDFKSQETQYF. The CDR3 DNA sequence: TGTGCCACCAGTGATTTTAAAAGCCAAGAGACCCAGTACTTC.